These 11 T cell receptor beta chains originate from one sample sequenced in a study of CD8 T cell repertoires and HIV-1 epitope variants. Their antigens remain unidentified. The data were produced by immunoSEQ multiplex PCR, yet TCRdb's version contains in-frame clones alone and is incomplete. The profile covers about 5,600 clones, with approximately 70% appearing a single time and more than 40% taken by the ten largest. Sequenced sample: cultured CD8+ T cells derived from PBMCs. These TCRs come from a male donor with HIV.

This clone was seen a handful of times. The gene calls are TRBV19 and TRBJ1-1; TRBD1 is a possible D gene (5 bases). The germline gives CDR1 LNHDA, CDR2 SQIVND (reference sequence). Trimming cost V 3 bases and J 7 bases, with 15 bases left between them. This CDR3 comprises 14 residues. The CDR3 protein is CASSIGGAALEAFF. The CDR3 DNA sequence: TGTGCCAGTAGTATTGGCGGGGCAGCCCTTGAAGCTTTCTTT. Filled out from reference TRBV19 and TRBJ1-1, the complete variable domain reads DGGITQSPKYLFRKEGQNVTLSCEQNLNHDAMYWYRQDPGQGLRLIYYSQIVNDFQKGDIAEGYSVSREKKESFPLTVTSAQKNPTAFYLCASSIGGAALEAFFGQGTRLTVV.

The chain uses TRBV5-4 and TRBJ2-2, with D possibly TRBD2 on 5 matching bases. The CDR3 totals 14 residues. Deletions cut 0 bases from V and 6 bases from J, with 9 bases between. Germline assignment: CDR1 SGHNT and CDR2 YYREEE (reference sequence). The DNA of the CDR3 is TGTGCCAGCAGCTTGGATCGAGGGTCCGGGGAGCTGTTTTTT. This translates into CASSLDRGSGELFF.

J is TRBJ2-5 and V is TRBV13; tentative D call: TRBD2 (5 bases). The germline V and J ends were trimmed by 1 base and 1 base, with 7 bases remaining between them. CDR3 length equals 14 residues. The germline CDR1 and CDR2 sequences are PRHDT and FYEKMQ (reference sequence). The CDR3 region is CASSLEAGQETQYF. The CDR3 coding sequence is TGTGCCAGCAGCTTAGAGGCGGGCCAAGAGACCCAGTACTTC.

The genes are TRBV6-6 and TRBJ1-5; no clear D gene. Trimming left V 4 bases short and J 0 bases short, with 13 bases between. Germline V lookup: CDR1 MNHNY, CDR2 SVGAGI (reference sequence). This CDR3 comprises 16 residues. CDR3: CASSLTENYSNQPQHF. The CDR3 nucleotides read TGTGCCAGCAGTTTAACAGAGAATTATAGCAATCAGCCCCAGCATTTT.

The chain is built from TRBV5-1 and TRBJ2-3, with 9 positions matching TRBD2. With 3 bases clipped from V and 0 bases from J, the junction kept 2 bases outside the gene matches. Germline V CDR1 and CDR2: SGHRS, YFSETQ. There are 15 residues in the CDR3. The CDR3 DNA is TGCGCCAGCAGCTGGCGGGGGGGAAGCACAGATACGCAGTATTTT. Translation gives CASSWRGGSTDTQYF.

The J gene is TRBJ2-7, the V gene TRBV18; 8 bases are shared with TRBD1. J lost 3 bases, V lost 0 bases, and 1 base had no gene match. The CDR3 covers 14 residues. CDR1 and CDR2 from the germline V gene are KGHSH and LQKENI. In DNA, the CDR3 is TGTGCCAGCTCACCACCCGGACAGGGCTACGAGCAGTACTTC. This codes for CASSPPGQGYEQYF.

The chain has TRBV6-6 and TRBJ2-7; the D is unclear. V was shortened by 0 bases and J by 4 bases, with 7 bases between the two germline ends. The CDR3 extends over 13 amino acids. Germline CDR1 reads MNHNY; CDR2 reads SVGAGI (reference sequence). CDR3 loop: CASSYSRRYEQYF. Here the CDR3 DNA reads TGTGCCAGCAGTTACTCCCGTAGGTACGAGCAGTACTTC.

This clone appeared a few times. The chain has TRBV29-1 and TRBJ1-1, with D perhaps matching TRBD1 (5 bases). The CDR3 consists of 14 residues. Trimming took off 7 bases at V and 0 bases at J, with 15 bases between the two ends. Germline V CDR1 and CDR2: SQVTM, ANQGSEA. CDR3 in DNA: TGCAGCGCATCCCTGACAGATATGAACACTGAAGCTTTCTTT. This sequence encodes CSASLTDMNTEAFF.

The CDR3 protein is CASSLDQRQPQHF. The CDR3 bases are TGTGCCAGCAGCTTAGATCAACGGCAGCCCCAGCATTTT. The chain links TRBV11-2 to TRBJ1-5; D gene unclear. Germline-derived CDR1 and CDR2 are SGHAT and FQNNGV. Trimming removed 0 bases from V and 7 bases from J, with 7 bases in between. There are 13 residues in the CDR3.

Only a few counts were recorded for this clone. This chain uses TRBV28 with TRBJ2-6, with D possibly being TRBD1 or TRBD2 (5 bases each). CDR1 and CDR2 from the germline V gene are MDHEN and SYDVKM. Between the trimmed V and J ends, which lost 6 bases and 0 bases, there was a span of 6 bases. This CDR3 region has 14 residues. The CDR3 region is CASRGPSGANVLTF. Here the CDR3 DNA reads TGTGCCAGCAGGGGACCCTCTGGGGCCAACGTCCTGACTTTC. Drawing the rest from reference TRBV28 and TRBJ2-6, the complete variable domain is DVKVTQSSRYLVKRTGEKVFLECVQDMDHENMFWYRQDPGLGLRLIYFSYDVKMKEKGDIPEGYSVSREKKERFSLILESASTNQTSMYLCASRGPSGANVLTFGAGSRLTVL.

CDR3 amino acids: CASQDRRLQETQYF. CDR3 in DNA: TGTGCCAGTCAAGACAGGCGCTTACAAGAGACCCAGTACTTC. This chain uses TRBV19 with TRBJ2-5; tentatively, D is TRBD1 (6 bases). The CDR3 is 14 amino acids. Between the trimmed V and J ends, which lost 8 bases and 2 bases, there was a span of 15 bases. CDR1 is LNHDA, CDR2 SQIVND, per germline (reference sequence).